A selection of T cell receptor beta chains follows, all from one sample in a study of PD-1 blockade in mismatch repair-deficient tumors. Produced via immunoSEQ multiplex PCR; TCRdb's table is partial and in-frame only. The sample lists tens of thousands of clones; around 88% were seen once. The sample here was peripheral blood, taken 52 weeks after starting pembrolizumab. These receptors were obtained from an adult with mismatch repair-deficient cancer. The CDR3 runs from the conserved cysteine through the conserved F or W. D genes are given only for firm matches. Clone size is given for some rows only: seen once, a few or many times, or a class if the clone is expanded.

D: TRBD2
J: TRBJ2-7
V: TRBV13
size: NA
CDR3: CASSAGTRVFEQYF
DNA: TGTGCCAGCAGCGCAGGGACTAGGGTCTTCGAGCAGTACTTC

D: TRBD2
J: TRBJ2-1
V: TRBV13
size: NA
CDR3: CASSQRENPEAEFF
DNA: TGTGCCAGCAGCCAGCGGGAGAATCCTGAGGCGGAGTTCTTC

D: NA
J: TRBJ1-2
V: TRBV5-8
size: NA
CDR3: CASSSAAISGYTF
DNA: TGTGCCAGCAGCTCCGCCGCGATCTCTGGCTACACCTTC

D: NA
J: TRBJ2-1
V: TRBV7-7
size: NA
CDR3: CARVWRSNEQFF
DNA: TGTGCCAGGGTGTGGCGGTCAAATGAGCAGTTCTTC

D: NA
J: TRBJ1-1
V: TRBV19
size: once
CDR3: CASSIGSGPMDTEAFF
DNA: TGTGCCAGTAGTATAGGGTCGGGGCCAATGGACACTGAAGCTTTCTTT

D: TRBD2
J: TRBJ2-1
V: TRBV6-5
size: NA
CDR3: CASSYWEGSYNEQFF
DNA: TGTGCCAGCAGTTACTGGGAGGGCTCCTACAATGAGCAGTTCTTC

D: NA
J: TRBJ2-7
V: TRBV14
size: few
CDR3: CASSQGAWNEQYF
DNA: TGTGCCAGCAGCCAAGGAGCTTGGAACGAGCAGTACTTC

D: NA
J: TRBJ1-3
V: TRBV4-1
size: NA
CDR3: CASSQAMSGNTIYF
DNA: TGCGCCAGCAGCCAGGCGATGTCTGGAAACACCATATATTTT

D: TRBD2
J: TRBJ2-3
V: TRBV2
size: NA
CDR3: CASTGLAGGLADTQYF
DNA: TGTGCCAGCACCGGACTAGCGGGAGGGCTGGCAGATACGCAGTATTTT

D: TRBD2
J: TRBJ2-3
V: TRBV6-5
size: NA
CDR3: CASSPRGGVNTQYF
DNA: TGTGCCAGCAGCCCTCGGGGGGGGGTGAATACGCAGTATTTT

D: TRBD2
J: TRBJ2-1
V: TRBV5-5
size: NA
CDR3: CASTTPGLAAYNEQFF
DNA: TGTGCCAGCACTACTCCGGGACTAGCGGCCTACAATGAGCAGTTCTTC

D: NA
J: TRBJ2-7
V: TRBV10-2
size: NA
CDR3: CASRPGGGLLTAYEQYF
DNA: TGCGCCAGCCGCCCTGGAGGGGGCCTTCTCACCGCCTACGAGCAGTACTTC

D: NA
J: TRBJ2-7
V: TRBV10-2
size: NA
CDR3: CASSPDSYEQYF
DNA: TGCGCCAGCAGTCCAGACTCCTACGAGCAGTACTTC

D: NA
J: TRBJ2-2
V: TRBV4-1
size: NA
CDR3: CASSQDTGGVKVTGELFF
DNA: TGCGCCAGCAGCCAAGATACCGGGGGCGTGAAGGTTACCGGGGAGCTGTTTTTT

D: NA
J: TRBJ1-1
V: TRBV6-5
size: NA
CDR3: CASSRASGTEAFF
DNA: TGTGCCAGCAGTCGGGCTTCGGGGACTGAAGCTTTCTTT

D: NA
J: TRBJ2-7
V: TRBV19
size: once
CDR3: CASSIDAGSSYEQYF
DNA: TGTGCCAGTAGTATAGACGCAGGTTCTTCCTACGAGCAGTACTTC

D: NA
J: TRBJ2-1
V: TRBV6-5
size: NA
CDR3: CASSRSRSYNEQFF
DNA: TGTGCCAGCAGCAGGTCTCGGTCCTACAATGAGCAGTTCTTC

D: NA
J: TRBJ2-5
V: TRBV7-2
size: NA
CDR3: CASSLFMGETQYF
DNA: TGTGCCAGCAGCTTATTTATGGGAGAGACCCAGTACTTC

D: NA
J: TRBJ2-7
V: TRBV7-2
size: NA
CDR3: CASSPAGPYEQYF
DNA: TGTGCCAGCAGCCCCGCAGGCCCCTACGAGCAGTACTTC

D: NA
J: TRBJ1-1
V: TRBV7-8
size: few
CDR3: CASSLSANTEAFF
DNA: TGTGCCAGCAGCTTAAGTGCGAACACTGAAGCTTTCTTT

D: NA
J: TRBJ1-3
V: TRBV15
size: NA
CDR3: CATSSSGPGNTIYF
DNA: TGTGCCACCAGCAGTTCAGGGCCTGGAAACACCATATATTTT

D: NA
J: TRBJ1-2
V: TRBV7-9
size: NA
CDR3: CASSKQVLTF
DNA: TGTGCCAGCAGTAAACAGGTCTTAACCTTC

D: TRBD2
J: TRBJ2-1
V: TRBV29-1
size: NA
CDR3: CSVGTSGGYNEQFF
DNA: TGCAGCGTTGGGACTAGCGGGGGCTACAATGAGCAGTTCTTC

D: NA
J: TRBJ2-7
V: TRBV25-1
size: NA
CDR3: CASRVGDEQYF
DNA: TGTGCCAGCAGGGTAGGCGACGAGCAGTACTTC

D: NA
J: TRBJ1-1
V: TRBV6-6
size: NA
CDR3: CASKTLDRDWAFF
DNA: TGTGCCAGCAAGACCCTCGACCGGGACTGGGCTTTCTTT

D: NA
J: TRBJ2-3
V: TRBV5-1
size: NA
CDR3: CASKVSSLSDTDTQYF
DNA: TGCGCCAGCAAGGTTTCAAGCTTATCCGACACAGATACGCAGTATTTT

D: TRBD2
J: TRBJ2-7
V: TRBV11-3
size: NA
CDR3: CASSAHSSGVEYEQYF
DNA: TGTGCCAGCAGCGCCCACTCTAGCGGAGTCGAGTACGAGCAGTACTTC

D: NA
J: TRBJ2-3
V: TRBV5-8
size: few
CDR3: CASSFPDTQYF
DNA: TGTGCCAGCAGCTTCCCAGATACGCAGTATTTT

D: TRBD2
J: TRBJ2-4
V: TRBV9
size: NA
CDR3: CASSPGTSGTKNIQYF
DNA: TGTGCCAGCAGCCCAGGGACTAGCGGGACTAAAAACATTCAGTACTTC

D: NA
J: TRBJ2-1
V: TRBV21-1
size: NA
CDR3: CASISTRDRGPNNEQFF
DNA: TGTGCCAGCATTTCCACCCGGGACAGGGGGCCTAACAATGAGCAGTTCTTC

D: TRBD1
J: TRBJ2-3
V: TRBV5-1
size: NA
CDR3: CASTDTGARGDTQYF
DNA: TGCGCCAGCACCGATACAGGGGCGCGAGGAGATACGCAGTATTTT

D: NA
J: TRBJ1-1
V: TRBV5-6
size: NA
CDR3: CASSLGSGAEAFF
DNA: TGTGCCAGCAGCTTGGGATCTGGTGCTGAAGCTTTCTTT

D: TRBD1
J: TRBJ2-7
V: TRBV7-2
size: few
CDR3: CASTLGLGGTPMGEQYF
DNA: TGTGCCAGCACCCTAGGGTTAGGGGGCACTCCAATGGGCGAGCAGTACTTC

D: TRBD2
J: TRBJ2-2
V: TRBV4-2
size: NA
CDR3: CASSRGLAANTGELFF
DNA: TGTGCCAGCAGCCGAGGACTAGCAGCGAACACCGGGGAGCTGTTTTTT

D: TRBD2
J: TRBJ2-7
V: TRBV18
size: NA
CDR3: CASSPRLAGGSSYEQYF
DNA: TGTGCCAGCTCACCACGACTAGCGGGAGGGAGCTCCTACGAGCAGTACTTC

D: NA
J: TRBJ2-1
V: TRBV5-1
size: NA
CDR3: CASTFRGPDTHEQFF
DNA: TGCGCCAGCACTTTCCGGGGCCCCGATACGCATGAGCAGTTCTTC

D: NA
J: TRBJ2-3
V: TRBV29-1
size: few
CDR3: CSVHRGLGGTDTQYF
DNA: TGCAGCGTCCACCGGGGGCTAGGAGGGACAGATACGCAGTATTTT

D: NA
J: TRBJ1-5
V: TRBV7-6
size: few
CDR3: CASSPGWGSNQPQHF
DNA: TGTGCCAGCAGCCCTGGATGGGGTAGCAATCAGCCCCAGCATTTT

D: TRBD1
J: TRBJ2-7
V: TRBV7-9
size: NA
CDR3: CASSSRQGSSYEQYF
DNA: TGTGCCAGCAGCTCCAGACAGGGTAGCTCCTACGAGCAGTACTTC

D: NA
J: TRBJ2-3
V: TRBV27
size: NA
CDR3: CASSPYFRGSTDTQYF
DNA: TGTGCCAGCAGTCCCTATTTTAGGGGTAGCACAGATACGCAGTATTTT

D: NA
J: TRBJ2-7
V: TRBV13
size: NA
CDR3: CASSLGLSGSLGYEQYF
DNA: TGTGCCAGCAGCTTAGGCCTGTCTGGCAGCCTCGGCTACGAGCAGTACTTC

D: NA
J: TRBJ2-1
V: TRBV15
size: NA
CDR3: CATSRDFEQFF
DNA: TGTGCCACCAGCAGAGATTTTGAGCAGTTCTTC

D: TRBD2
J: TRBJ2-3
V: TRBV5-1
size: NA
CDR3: CASSPPPLAGEDTQYF
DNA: TGCGCCAGCAGCCCTCCCCCACTAGCGGGAGAAGATACGCAGTATTTT

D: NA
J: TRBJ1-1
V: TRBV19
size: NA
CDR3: CASSLPRGGTEAFF
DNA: TGTGCCAGTAGTCTTCCCAGGGGCGGCACTGAAGCTTTCTTT

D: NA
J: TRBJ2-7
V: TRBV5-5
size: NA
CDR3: CASSLVSLGYISSYEQYF
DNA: TGTGCCAGCAGCTTGGTTTCTCTCGGGTATATCAGCTCCTACGAGCAGTACTTC

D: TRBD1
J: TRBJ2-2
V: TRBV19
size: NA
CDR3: CASSIKGQVFTGELFF
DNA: TGTGCCAGTAGCATTAAGGGACAGGTTTTCACCGGGGAGCTGTTTTTT

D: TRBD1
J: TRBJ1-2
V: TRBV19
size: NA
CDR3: CASSMGTGPLGYTF
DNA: TGTGCCAGTAGTATGGGGACAGGCCCCCTTGGCTACACCTTC

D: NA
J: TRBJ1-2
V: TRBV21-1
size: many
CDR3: CASNRDGYTF
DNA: TGTGCCAGCAACCGCGATGGCTACACCTTC

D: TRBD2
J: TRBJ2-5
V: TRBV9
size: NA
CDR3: CASSAGGGETQYF
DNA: TGTGCCAGCAGCGCCGGGGGAGGGGAGACCCAGTACTTC

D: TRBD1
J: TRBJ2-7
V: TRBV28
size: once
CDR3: CASSFGDRDPYEQYF
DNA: TGTGCCAGCAGTTTTGGGGACAGGGACCCCTACGAGCAGTACTTC

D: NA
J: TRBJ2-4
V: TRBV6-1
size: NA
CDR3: CASSGIGRTKNIQYF
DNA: TGTGCCAGCAGTGGGATAGGGAGGACCAAAAACATTCAGTACTTC

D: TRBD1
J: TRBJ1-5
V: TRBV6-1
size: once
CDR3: CAGAGGAGNQPQHF
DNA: TGTGCCGGGGCAGGGGGCGCCGGCAATCAGCCCCAGCATTTT

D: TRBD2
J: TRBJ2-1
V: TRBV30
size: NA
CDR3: CAWSLGLALIEQFF
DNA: TGTGCCTGGAGTCTGGGACTAGCTCTCATAGAGCAGTTCTTC

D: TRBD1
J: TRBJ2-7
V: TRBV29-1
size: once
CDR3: CSVLTGLPYEQYF
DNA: TGCAGCGTACTGACAGGGCTTCCCTACGAGCAGTACTTC

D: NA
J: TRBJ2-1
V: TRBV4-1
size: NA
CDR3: CASSLKGQYNEQFF
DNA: TGCGCCAGCAGCCTTAAAGGTCAATACAATGAGCAGTTCTTC

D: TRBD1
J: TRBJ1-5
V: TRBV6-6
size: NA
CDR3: CASGSGGSSNQPQHF
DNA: TGTGCCAGCGGCTCAGGGGGATCTAGCAATCAGCCCCAGCATTTT

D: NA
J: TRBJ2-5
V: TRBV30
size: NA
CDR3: CAYRGREAQETQYF
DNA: TGTGCCTATAGGGGGAGGGAGGCCCAAGAGACCCAGTACTTC